Listed here is a single TCR beta chain. The V and J ends lost 5 bases and 4 bases respectively, with 17 bases between them. Germline assignment: CDR1 MNHEY and CDR2 SMNVEV (reference sequence). The CDR3 length is 15 residues. This sample was taken from a study of OX40 agonist ivuxolimab in advanced cancers. TCRdb's copy holds only in-frame clones and misses some; the assay was immunoSEQ multiplex PCR. The repertoire holds approximately 59,000 clones, around 82% seen once, with roughly 1.9% in the top ten. This TCR was sampled from an adult with an advanced solid tumor such as melanoma, head and neck, liver or kidney cancer. The chain is built from TRBV27 and TRBJ1-2; no clear D gene. Sequenced material: CD4+ or CD8+ T cells sorted from blood, taken in a trial of the OX40 agonist ivuxolimab. In nucleotides, the CDR3 is TGTGCCAGCAGTCCACCCCCCCCGGGCTTCTATGGCTACACCTTC. Protein: CASSPPPPGFYGYTF.